Given below is one T cell receptor (beta chain) in context. The antigen remains unidentified. This sample is part of a study of T cells in Graves' hyperthyroidism and ophthalmopathy. General study results and limits: A model built on 13 V-J features separated ophthalmopathy from stable hyperthyroidism.

Template material for amplifying TCR beta CDR3 regions consisted of RNA transcripts. A set of HTBI primers served as the primers for a first-round RT-PCR of the TCR CDR3. Each CDR3 protein is one row after TCRdb ran MiXCR on the multiplex PCR reads. The table records hundreds of thousands of distinct CDR3 sequences, more than 12% of them present only once. Together with thyroid ultrasound, orbital computed tomography, serum thyroxine and TRAb, clinical symptoms were used for diagnoses. Germline loops: CDR1 MGHRA, CDR2 YSYEKL. The CDR3 consists of 18 residues. V lost 0 bases and J lost 1; bases outside the gene matches: 5.

The material sequenced was blood. This clonotype originated in a woman aged 50 to 60 with Graves' ophthalmopathy. The V and J genes are TRBV4-1 and TRBJ2-4; 11 bases agree with TRBD1. The chain's CDR3 is CASSQDRTGGFAKNIQYF. The CDR3 nucleotides read TGCGCCAGCAGCCAAGATCGGACAGGGGGCTTTGCCAAAAACATTCAGTACTTC.